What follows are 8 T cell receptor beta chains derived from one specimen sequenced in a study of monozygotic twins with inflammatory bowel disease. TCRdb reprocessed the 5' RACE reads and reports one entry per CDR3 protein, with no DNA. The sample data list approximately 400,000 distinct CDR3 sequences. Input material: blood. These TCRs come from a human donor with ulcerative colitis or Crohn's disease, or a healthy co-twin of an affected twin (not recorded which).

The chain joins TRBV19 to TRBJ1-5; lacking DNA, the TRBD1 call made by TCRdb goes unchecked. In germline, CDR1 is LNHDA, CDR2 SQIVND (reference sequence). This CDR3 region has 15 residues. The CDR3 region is CASREGARSNQPQHF.

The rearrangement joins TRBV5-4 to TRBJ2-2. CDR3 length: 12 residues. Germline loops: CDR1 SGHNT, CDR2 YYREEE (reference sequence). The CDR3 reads CASSSIGGELFF.

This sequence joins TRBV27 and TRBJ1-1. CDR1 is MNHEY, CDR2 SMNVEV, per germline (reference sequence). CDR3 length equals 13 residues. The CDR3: CASSHAWDTEAFF.

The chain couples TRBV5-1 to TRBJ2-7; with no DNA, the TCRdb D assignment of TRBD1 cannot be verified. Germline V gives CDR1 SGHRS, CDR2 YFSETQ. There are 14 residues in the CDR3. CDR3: CASSTGTGRYEQYF.

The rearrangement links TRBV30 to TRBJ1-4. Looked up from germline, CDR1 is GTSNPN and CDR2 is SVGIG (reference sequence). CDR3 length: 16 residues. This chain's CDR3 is CAWSVLSWEANEKLFF.

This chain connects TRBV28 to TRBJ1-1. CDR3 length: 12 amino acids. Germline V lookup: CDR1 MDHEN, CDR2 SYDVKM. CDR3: CASFVGTSKAFF.

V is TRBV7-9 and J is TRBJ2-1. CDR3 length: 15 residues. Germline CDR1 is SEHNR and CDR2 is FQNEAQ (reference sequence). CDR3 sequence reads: CASSLLAGLYNEQFF. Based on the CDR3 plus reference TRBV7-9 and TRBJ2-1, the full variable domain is DTGVSQNPRHKITKRGQNVTFRCDPISEHNRLYWYRQTLGQGPEFLTYFQNEAQLEKSRLLSDRFSAERPKGSFSTLEIQRTEQGDSAMYLCASSLLAGLYNEQFFGPGTRLTVL.

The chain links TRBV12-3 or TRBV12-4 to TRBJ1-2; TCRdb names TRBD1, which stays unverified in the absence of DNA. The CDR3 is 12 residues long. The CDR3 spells CASATGLTSYTF.